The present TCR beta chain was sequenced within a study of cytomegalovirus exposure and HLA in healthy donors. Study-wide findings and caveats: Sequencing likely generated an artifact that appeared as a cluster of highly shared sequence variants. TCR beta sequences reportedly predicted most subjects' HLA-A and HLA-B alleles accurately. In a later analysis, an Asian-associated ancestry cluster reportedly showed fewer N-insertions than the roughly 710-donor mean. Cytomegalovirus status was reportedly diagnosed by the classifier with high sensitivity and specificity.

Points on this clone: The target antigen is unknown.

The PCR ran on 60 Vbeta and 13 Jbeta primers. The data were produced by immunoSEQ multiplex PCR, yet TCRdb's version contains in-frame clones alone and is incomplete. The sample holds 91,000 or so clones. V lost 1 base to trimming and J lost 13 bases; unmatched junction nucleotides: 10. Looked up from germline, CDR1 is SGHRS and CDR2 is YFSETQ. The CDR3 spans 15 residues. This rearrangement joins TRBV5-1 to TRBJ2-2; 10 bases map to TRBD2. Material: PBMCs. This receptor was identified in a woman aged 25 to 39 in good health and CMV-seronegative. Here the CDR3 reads CASSLIAGGLEGLFF. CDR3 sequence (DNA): TGCGCCAGCAGCTTGATAGCGGGAGGCCTCGAAGGGCTGTTTTTT.